The clone carrying this T cell receptor beta chain has a handful of counts. Its antigen is not known. PCR amplification relied on 60 Vbeta primers (plus 13 Jbeta primers). Method: immunoSEQ multiplex PCR; TCRdb's copy keeps in-frame clones and lacks some. Found here are 150,000 to 200,000 clones, more than 75% of them singletons; the top ten hold around 1.4%. Trimming took 3 bases from V and 4 from J, leaving 12 bases between them. Per germline, CDR1 MNHEY and CDR2 SMNVEV (reference sequence). The length of the CDR3 is 14 residues. The source of the sample is a study of cytomegalovirus exposure and HLA in healthy donors. Notes on the study in general: Highly shared variants forming one cluster were likely a sequencing artifact. The classifier was said to identify cytomegalovirus status with high specificity and sensitivity.

Everyone who donated was a healthy bone marrow donor. The origin of this receptor is a male donor in good health and CMV-seronegative. The rearrangement uses TRBV27 and TRBJ1-2; D gene ambiguous. The sequencing sample was made of PBMCs. The CDR3 region is CASSFDPRGYGYTF. The CDR3 nucleotides read TGTGCCAGCAGTTTTGACCCCCGGGGCTATGGCTACACCTTC.